This T cell receptor (beta chain) appears in the sequencing data of a study of CD8 T cells in ankylosing spondylitis (dated by TCRdb to the late 2010s). Regarding the complete study: T cell receptor beta repertoires were profiled in healthy donors and ankylosing spondylitis patients so that disease-linked TCR variants could be found. In total, the full study cohort was made up of 85 to 140 healthy donors and about two dozen ankylosing spondylitis patients. Peripheral blood was sampled, and synovial fluid was additionally collected from ankylosing spondylitis patients.

Synovial fluid samples were paired with blood samples taken from the same ankylosing spondylitis patients. The data were produced on an Illumina HiSeq 2500. Quantitative 5'-RACE with molecular barcodes was the method used to prepare the TCR beta libraries. Per the original workflow: A new computational method, built on a probabilistic model of VDJ rearrangement, was used to identify disease-linked TCR variants. TCRdb reanalyzed the raw reads on its own, using fastp at Q25 for trimming and MiXCR for clone calling, and kept in-frame beta chains. Rows with one shared CDR3 protein collapse into an entry with the most common genes and DNA. The V and J calls and clone size are TCRdb's, not the authors'. The sample table holds roughly 68,000 distinct CDR3 sequences, of which more than 5.5% were seen once. About 5% of the sample goes to the ten largest clones. The junction shows trimming of 3 bases on V and 0 bases on J, plus 11 bases between the germline ends. CDR1 SGHNT and CDR2 YYREEE were looked up in the germline V gene (reference sequence). From cysteine to phenylalanine, the CDR3 is 15 amino acids long. Only the CDR3 DNA is retained, 45 bases long and in frame from the first base.

This clonotype was found many times. Its antigen is not yet known. Per-nucleotide qualities are absent, and no much larger clonotype sits a single base away. General conclusions and limits of the study: A TCR beta motif made up of fewer than 10 highly homologous amino acid variants appeared to be characteristic of blood from ankylosing spondylitis patients. Some TCR beta motif variants had previously been reported in synovial fluid and blood of reactive arthritis patients, which suggested common disease-initiation mechanisms. The disease-linked clones were reported as significantly enriched in matched synovial fluid samples from ankylosing spondylitis patients. In peripheral blood, the disease-linked clones were found at relatively low frequencies and had a CD8+ phenotype.

This sequence originates from a male donor with ankylosing spondylitis. The rearranged segments are TRBV5-4 and TRBJ2-3, with the D call tentatively TRBD1 or TRBD2, each fitting 5 bases. The sequenced sample consisted of synovial fluid, either unsorted or a sorted T cell fraction (not recorded which). CDR3 protein: CASSSPGPSTDTQYF. The bases are TGTGCCAGCAGCTCTCCGGGACCAAGCACAGATACGCAGTATTTT.